This T cell receptor beta chain derives from a study of blood T cell repertoires in COVID-19. About the research overall: PBMCs, B-cell-depleted T cells, or T cells provided the cDNA or gDNA that made up the material.

Original data processing: Researchers report that nucleated cell counts were estimated from reference gene primer amplification. Profiling relied on immunoSEQ multiplex PCR, and the TCRdb table lists in-frame clones only, not all of them. The DNA was the basis for D and trimming; V, J and clone size are from that table. The profile shows about 46,000 clones, 86% of them singletons. The CDR3 is 15 amino acids. Trimming left V 8 bases short and J 3 bases short, with 19 bases between. CDR1 and CDR2 (germline): SNHLY, FYNNEI. The chain has TRBV2 and TRBJ1-1, with D unresolved. Sequenced material: peripheral blood. This TCR was recovered from a man in his sixties with active or convalescent COVID-19. CDR3: CASASERDLYTEAFF. CDR3 coding DNA: TGTGCCAGCGCCTCGGAGAGGGATTTGTACACTGAAGCTTTCTTT.